These 29 T cell receptor beta chains came from one sample sequenced in a study of a mutant IDH1 vaccine in newly diagnosed glioma. Sequenced by immunoSEQ multiplex PCR; TCRdb stores in-frame clones only, minus some. The data contain 60,000 to 75,000 clones, 80% to 90% of them singletons. Time point described: baseline, week 1 (first vaccination visit). This sample's treatment: pre-vaccination baseline after standard-of-care therapy. This specimen consisted of peripheral blood mononuclear cells (PBMCs), obtained from a glioma patient treated with radiotherapy, temozolomide or both. The receptors shown here come from a woman aged 18-29 years with glioma. Some clones in this sample may be carry-over from other donors' samples.

This clone has more than one count but fewer than ten. This chain uses TRBV4-1 with TRBJ1-4, with TRBD1 as a possible D gene (5 bases). Germline loops: CDR1 MGHRA, CDR2 YSYEKL. CDR3 length: 15 residues. The germline V and J ends were trimmed by 0 bases and 3 bases, with 8 bases remaining between them. The CDR3 coding sequence is TGCGCCAGCAGCCAAGATGAAGGGGCTAATGAAAAACTGTTTTTT. Encoded protein: CASSQDEGANEKLFF.

The rearrangement uses TRBV30 and TRBJ1-5; D may be TRBD1 (6 bases). V was trimmed by 0 bases and J by 5 bases, leaving 11 bases between them. Germline values: CDR1 GTSNPN, CDR2 SVGIG (reference sequence). The CDR3 spans 14 residues. CDR3 residues: CAWSVGGYYQPQHF. In DNA, the CDR3 is TGTGCCTGGAGTGTAGGGGGGTATTATCAGCCCCAGCATTTT.

CDR3: CASSWDSGNTEAFF. CDR3 nucleotides: TGTGCCAGCAGCTGGGACAGCGGAAACACTGAAGCTTTCTTT. This chain links TRBV6-6 with TRBJ1-1; 7 positions agree with TRBD1. The V segment lost 6 bases and the J segment 2 bases; nucleotides outside the gene matches: 6. Germline V gives CDR1 MNHNY, CDR2 SVGAGI (reference sequence). This CDR3 is 14 amino acids long.

CDR3 protein: CASRTGGTYNEQFF. CDR3 coding DNA: TGTGCCAGCAGGACAGGGGGCACCTACAATGAGCAGTTCTTC. V usage is TRBV27 and J usage is TRBJ2-1; 10 nucleotides line up with TRBD1. The V and J ends lost 6 bases and 2 bases, in that order; junction bases with no gene match: 1. Germline V lookup: CDR1 MNHEY, CDR2 SMNVEV (reference sequence). This CDR3 region has 14 residues.

The chain has TRBV13 and TRBJ1-2; a weak D match, TRBD1 (5 bases). This CDR3 contains 16 residues. Germline V CDR1 and CDR2: PRHDT, FYEKMQ (reference sequence). Trimming cost V 1 base and J 2 bases, with 14 bases left between them. The CDR3 reads CASSLASGKGNYGYTF. The CDR3 DNA follows: TGTGCCAGCAGCTTAGCCTCAGGGAAAGGGAACTATGGCTACACCTTC.

The J gene is TRBJ1-5, the V gene TRBV6-5, with TRBD1 matching over 7 bases. The V and J ends lost 11 bases and 0 bases, in that order; junction bases with no gene match: 10. Germline V gene data show CDR1 as MNHEY and CDR2 as SVGAGI. The CDR3 contains 15 residues. CDR3 DNA sequence: TGTGCCGGAATCACAGGGGATTATAGCAATCAGCCCCAGCATTTT. Encoded protein: CAGITGDYSNQPQHF.

This clone occurred a few times. The genes are TRBV7-6 and TRBJ2-1, with 9 positions matching TRBD1. The V gene's germline CDR1 is SGHVS and CDR2 FNYEAQ. Trimming at V came to 5 bases and at J to 2 bases, leaving 10 bases not matched to a gene. CDR3 length: 17 residues. The CDR3 DNA sequence: TGTGCCAGCAGCCCGCAGAAGGGACAGGGTACCTACAATGAGCAGTTCTTC. It yields the protein CASSPQKGQGTYNEQFF.

The chain joins TRBV5-4 to TRBJ2-1, with TRBD1 matching over 9 bases. The V segment lost 2 bases and the J segment 6 bases; nucleotides outside the gene matches: 3. Germline V gene data show CDR1 as SGHNT and CDR2 as YYREEE (reference sequence). The CDR3 consists of 14 residues. The CDR3, as DNA: TGTGCCAGCAGCTTACAGGGGGCGCGCAATGAGCAGTTCTTC. This sequence encodes CASSLQGARNEQFF.

The gene calls are TRBV7-2 and TRBJ2-1; TRBD2 aligns across 9 bases. The junction had 11 bases not matched to a gene; V was cut back by 1 base and J by 7 bases. The CDR3 runs 17 residues. Per germline, CDR1 SGHTA and CDR2 FQGNSA. This CDR3 reads CASSLVPVRGGPNEQFF. CDR3 coding DNA: TGTGCCAGCAGCTTAGTTCCTGTGCGGGGGGGCCCTAATGAGCAGTTCTTC. Supplemented by reference TRBV7-2 and TRBJ2-1, the full variable domain reads GAGVSQSPSNKVTEKGKDVELRCDPISGHTALYWYRQSLGQGLEFLIYFQGNSAPDKSGLPSDRFSAERTGGSVSTLTIQRTQQEDSAVYLCASSLVPVRGGPNEQFFGPGTRLTVL.

CDR3 sequence (DNA): TGTGCCAGCAGTTCGGACAGGGGCACTTCTGAAGCTTTCTTT. Translation: CASSSDRGTSEAFF. J is TRBJ1-1 and V is TRBV27, with 9 positions matching TRBD1. The CDR3 contains 14 residues. The germline gives CDR1 MNHEY, CDR2 SMNVEV (reference sequence). Trimming took 4 bases from V and 6 from J; bases not matched to a gene: 6.

J is TRBJ2-3 and V is TRBV7-2; D perhaps matches TRBD1 (5 bases). CDR1 and CDR2 from the germline V gene are SGHTA and FQGNSA. The CDR3 sequence is 15 residues long. V lost 7 bases, J lost 6 bases, and 20 bases lay in between. The CDR3 here is CASTHRSPGRDTQYF. The CDR3 nucleotides are TGTGCCAGCACCCACAGGAGTCCGGGTAGGGATACGCAGTATTTT.

This clone was counted a single time. The V and J genes are TRBV29-1 and TRBJ1-1; a possible D gene is TRBD1 (5 bases). The CDR3 is made up of 14 amino acids. Trimming took off 4 bases at V and 0 bases at J, with 12 bases between the two ends. The germline V gene encodes CDR1 SQVTM and CDR2 ANQGSEA. The CDR3 bases are TGCAGCGTTGGTTTGACAGCTTTGAACACTGAAGCTTTCTTT. Translated, it gives CSVGLTALNTEAFF.

V is TRBV5-4 and J is TRBJ1-5; D gene uncertain. V lost 0 bases to trimming and J lost 0 bases, with 4 bases between them. The CDR3 runs 14 residues. Germline CDR1 and CDR2: SGHNT and YYREEE (reference sequence). The CDR3 spells CASSLAFSNQPQHF. The CDR3 region has the DNA TGTGCCAGCAGCTTGGCGTTTAGCAATCAGCCCCAGCATTTT.

V is TRBV7-8 and J is TRBJ2-3; 11 bases match TRBD2. The CDR3 sequence is 16 residues long. Germline assignment: CDR1 SGHVS and CDR2 FQNEAQ. The ends lost 1 base at V and 7 bases at J; junction bases unmatched: 7. The CDR3: CASSLGPSGGPYTQYF. Written as DNA, the CDR3 is TGTGCCAGCAGCTTAGGGCCTAGCGGGGGGCCCTATACGCAGTATTTT.

The chain joins TRBV10-3 to TRBJ1-1; D remains unclear. V dropped 2 bases and J dropped 0 bases, with 7 bases sitting between them. CDR1 and CDR2 from the germline V gene are ENHRY and SYGVKD. The CDR3 has 14 amino acids. The CDR3 region is CAISEGLLNTEAFF. In DNA, the CDR3 is TGTGCCATCAGTGAGGGACTGCTGAACACTGAAGCTTTCTTT.

The chain has TRBV25-1 and TRBJ2-3, with D unclear. This CDR3 has 14 residues. The germline V and J ends were trimmed by 1 base and 2 bases, with 7 bases remaining between them. Germline loops: CDR1 MGHDK, CDR2 SYGVNS. The CDR3 nucleotides read TGTGCCAGCAGTGAATGGTCCGACACAGATACGCAGTATTTT. It yields the protein CASSEWSDTDTQYF.

The genes are TRBV27 and TRBJ2-7, with D unclear. V was shortened by 2 bases and J by 5 bases, with 10 bases between the two germline ends. The V gene's germline CDR1 is MNHEY and CDR2 SMNVEV (reference sequence). This CDR3 spans 13 amino acids. The CDR3 nucleotides are TGTGCCAGCAGTTTAGCCGGGTCCCACGAGCAGTACTTC. Its protein is CASSLAGSHEQYF.

V gene TRBV29-1 combines with J gene TRBJ2-1, with D perhaps TRBD1 (6 bases). Germline V gene sequence: CDR1 SQVTM, CDR2 ANQGSEA. CDR3 length: 12 amino acids. Trimming took 6 bases from V and 5 from J, leaving 11 bases between them. The CDR3 reads CSVAPGDNEQFF. CDR3 coding DNA: TGCAGCGTGGCGCCAGGGGACAATGAGCAGTTCTTC.

The chain has TRBV19 and TRBJ1-2; TRBD1 might be the D (5 bases). Trimming pared 3 bases from V and 5 bases from J, leaving 10 bases between. The length of the CDR3 is 13 residues. Germline-derived CDR1 and CDR2 are LNHDA and SQIVND (reference sequence). The CDR3 DNA reads TGTGCCAGTAGTATGGGGCTCGGTTATGGCTACACCTTC. Translation: CASSMGLGYGYTF.

The chain couples TRBV9 to TRBJ1-5; D uncertain. CDR1 is SGDLS, CDR2 YYNGEE, per germline. Trimming stripped 0 bases from V and 3 bases from J, with 10 bases between. The CDR3 is 15 amino acids. The CDR3 DNA sequence: TGTGCCAGCAGCGTAGGGGTCGGGTTCAATCAGCCCCAGCATTTT. Its translation: CASSVGVGFNQPQHF.

The chain has TRBV11-2 and TRBJ2-5; 9 bases map to TRBD1. CDR3 length equals 17 residues. V was clipped by 4 bases and J by 4 bases; unmatched bases: 13. Germline CDR1 is SGHAT and CDR2 is FQNNGV. The CDR3: CASSSPPGTGIRETQYF. CDR3 DNA: TGTGCCAGCAGCTCCCCCCCCGGGACAGGGATAAGAGAGACCCAGTACTTC.

The chain recombines TRBV6-5 with TRBJ2-7, with 7 bases aligning to TRBD1. The V gene's germline CDR1 is MNHEY and CDR2 SVGAGI. V was clipped by 7 bases and J by 1 base; unmatched bases: 7. The CDR3 loop spans 14 amino acids. CDR3 in amino acids: CASTVPGQSYEQYF. The CDR3 DNA sequence: TGTGCCAGCACCGTTCCGGGACAGTCCTACGAGCAGTACTTC.

The rearrangement joins TRBV2 to TRBJ2-1, with D possibly matching TRBD1 (6 bases). CDR1 is SNHLY and CDR2 is FYNNEI in the germline V gene. Trimming left V 6 bases short and J 9 bases short, with 21 bases between. The CDR3 totals 15 residues. DNA for the CDR3: TGTGCCAGCAGCCAGAATAGGGGGAATTTGGCTGAGCAGTTCTTC. Its translation is CASSQNRGNLAEQFF.

This clone was counted only a few times. The chain couples TRBV30 to TRBJ1-4; D possibly corresponds to TRBD1 (6 bases). V lost 0 bases, J lost 6 bases, and 11 bases lay in between. CDR3 length equals 14 residues. Germline CDR1 is GTSNPN and CDR2 is SVGIG (reference sequence). CDR3 sequence reads: CAWSVGGADEKLFF. The CDR3 DNA reads as TGTGCCTGGAGTGTAGGGGGGGCGGATGAAAAACTGTTTTTT.

The chain employs TRBV11-2 and TRBJ1-1; D is unclear. The CDR3 is 14 amino acids. The germline V gene has CDR1 SGHAT and CDR2 FQNNGV. V shed 3 bases and J shed 1 base, with 9 bases lying between them. The CDR3 DNA sequence: TGTGCCAGCAGCTTCTGGACTCAGAACACTGAAGCTTTCTTT. Its translation: CASSFWTQNTEAFF.

This sequence joins TRBV4-2 and TRBJ2-2; TRBD2 matches 9 bases. Germline V gives CDR1 LGHNA, CDR2 YNFKEQ. The CDR3 covers 16 residues. V shed 4 bases and J 6 bases; nucleotides not matched to a gene: 9. The CDR3 DNA reads TGTGCCAGCAGCCGGCAGTCAGCGGGGGGTTCCGGGGAGCTGTTTTTT. It is translated as CASSRQSAGGSGELFF.

Only one count was recorded for this clone. The chain uses TRBV5-1 and TRBJ2-3; TRBD1 agrees at 12 bases. Unmatched junction bases numbered 8, after V lost 3 bases and J lost 3 bases. Germline-derived CDR1 and CDR2 are SGHRS and YFSETQ. The CDR3 length is 17 residues. CDR3 protein: CASSSGQGALVTDTQYF. CDR3 sequence (DNA): TGCGCCAGCAGCTCGGGACAGGGGGCCCTGGTTACAGATACGCAGTATTTT.

The CDR3 nucleotides are TGCGCCAGCAGCTTTAACCTAGGCAGATCCTACGAGCAGTACTTC. Translated, it gives CASSFNLGRSYEQYF. The rearrangement joins TRBV5-1 to TRBJ2-7; D remains ambiguous. The germline gives CDR1 SGHRS, CDR2 YFSETQ. V was shortened by 2 bases and J by 1 base, with 13 bases between the two germline ends. The CDR3 covers 15 residues. Together with reference TRBV5-1 and TRBJ2-7, the CDR3 gives the full variable domain: KAGVTQTPRYLIKTRGQQVTLSCSPISGHRSVSWYQQTPGQGLQFLFEYFSETQRNKGNFPGRFSGRQFSNSRSEMNVSTLELGDSALYLCASSFNLGRSYEQYFGPGTRLTVT.

This sequence joins TRBV6-5 and TRBJ2-2, with D tentatively TRBD1 (5 bases). Looked up from germline, CDR1 is MNHEY and CDR2 is SVGAGI. This CDR3 comprises 14 residues. V lost 2 bases and J 9 bases, leaving 13 bases between the germline ends. The CDR3 region is CASSYETVPRELFF. CDR3 DNA: TGTGCCAGCAGTTACGAGACAGTCCCGAGGGAGCTGTTTTTT.